One TCR beta chain is described in this entry. Its antigen is unidentified. Per the germline V gene, CDR1 is MNHEY and CDR2 is SVGAGI. This CDR3 region has 14 residues. V lost 4 bases to trimming and J lost 3 bases, with 12 bases between them. This sample was included in a study of OX40 agonist ivuxolimab in advanced cancers. Study-level background: The mean age was about 61 years, ranging from 23 to 79, with 80% to 85% of participants male. The eligibility criteria allowed prior anti-PD-1, anti-PD-L1 or anti-CTLA-4 therapy, and about 40% had some. Among those treated, three patients had partial responses, one with hepatocellular carcinoma and two with cutaneous melanoma.

Sequencing used immunoSEQ multiplex PCR; TCRdb keeps in-frame clones, though not all of them. The sample has some 77,000 clones, approximately 86% seen once. Study outcomes and limitations: In the expanded peripheral T cells, antigen specificity was never determined.

The V and J genes are TRBV6-5 and TRBJ1-1, with a possible D match to TRBD1 (6 bases). The sequences come from CD4+ or CD8+ T cells sorted from blood, collected in a trial of the OX40 agonist ivuxolimab. The source of this sequence is an adult with an advanced solid tumor such as melanoma, head and neck, liver or kidney cancer. CDR3 coding DNA: TGTGCCAGCAGTTTCCCCGGACAGCACACTGAAGCTTTCTTT. As protein: CASSFPGQHTEAFF.